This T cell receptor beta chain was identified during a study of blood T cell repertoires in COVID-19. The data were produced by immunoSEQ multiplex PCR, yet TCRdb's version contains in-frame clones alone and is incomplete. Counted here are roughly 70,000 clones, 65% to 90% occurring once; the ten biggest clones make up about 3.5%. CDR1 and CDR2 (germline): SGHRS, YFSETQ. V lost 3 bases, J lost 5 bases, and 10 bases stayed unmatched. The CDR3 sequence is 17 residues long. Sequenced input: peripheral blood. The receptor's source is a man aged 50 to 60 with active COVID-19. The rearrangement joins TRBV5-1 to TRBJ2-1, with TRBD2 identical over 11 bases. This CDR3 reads CASSSSRRLAGNNEQFF. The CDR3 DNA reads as TGCGCCAGCAGCTCGTCCCGTCGACTAGCGGGAAACAATGAGCAGTTCTTC.